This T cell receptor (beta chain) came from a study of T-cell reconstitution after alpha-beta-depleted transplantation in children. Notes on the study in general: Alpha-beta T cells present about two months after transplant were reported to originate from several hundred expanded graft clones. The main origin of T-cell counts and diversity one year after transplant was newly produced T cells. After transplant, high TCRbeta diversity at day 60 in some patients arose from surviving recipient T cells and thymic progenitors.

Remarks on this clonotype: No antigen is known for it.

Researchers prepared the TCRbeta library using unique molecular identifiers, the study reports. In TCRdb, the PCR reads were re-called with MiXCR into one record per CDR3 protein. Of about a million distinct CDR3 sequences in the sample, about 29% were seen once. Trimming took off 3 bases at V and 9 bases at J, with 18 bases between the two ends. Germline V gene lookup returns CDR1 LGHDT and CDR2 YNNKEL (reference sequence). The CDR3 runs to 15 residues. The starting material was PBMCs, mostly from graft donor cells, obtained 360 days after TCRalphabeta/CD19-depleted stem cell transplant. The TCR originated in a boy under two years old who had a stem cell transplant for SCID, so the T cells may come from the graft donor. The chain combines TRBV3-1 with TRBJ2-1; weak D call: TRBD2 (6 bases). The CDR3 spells CASSHSGRGLGEQFF. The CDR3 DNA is TGTGCCAGCAGCCACTCCGGTCGGGGGTTGGGTGAGCAGTTCTTC.